The next 5 T cell receptor beta chains were all read from a single sample in a study of blood T cell repertoires in COVID-19. TCRdb's copy holds only in-frame clones and misses some; the assay was immunoSEQ multiplex PCR. The sample consists of 140,000 to 150,000 clones, approximately 80% of them appearing once. Sequencing was carried out using peripheral blood. The receptors were gathered from a human donor in a cohort sampled during active COVID-19.

The chain is built from TRBV7-2 and TRBJ2-3; the match to TRBD1 covers 7 bases. The CDR3 is 15 amino acids. Trimming at V came to 5 bases and at J to 8 bases, leaving 13 bases not matched to a gene. The germline CDR1 and CDR2 sequences are SGHTA and FQGNSA. CDR3 region: CASSLPTGQGVTQYF. The CDR3, as DNA: TGTGCCAGCAGCCTACCGACCGGCCAGGGGGTTACGCAGTATTTT.

The CDR3 nucleotides are TGTGCCAGTACCCTGGGTAGCGGGGGTTACAATGAGCAGTTCTTC. It yields the protein CASTLGSGGYNEQFF. The genes are TRBV19 and TRBJ2-1; the match to TRBD2 covers 9 bases. The CDR3 totals 15 residues. Unmatched junction bases numbered 8, after V lost 7 bases and J lost 4 bases. Per the germline V gene, CDR1 is LNHDA and CDR2 is SQIVND (reference sequence).

The V call is TRBV5-1, the J call TRBJ1-4; no firm D call. Germline loops: CDR1 SGHRS, CDR2 YFSETQ. The CDR3 is 15 amino acids. Trimming took 0 bases from V and 10 from J, leaving 16 bases between them. This CDR3 is CASSLEAVGGGKLFF. CDR3 nucleotides: TGCGCCAGCAGCTTGGAGGCAGTCGGAGGTGGAAAACTGTTTTTT.

The J gene is TRBJ1-5, the V gene TRBV19; D possibly corresponds to TRBD1 (5 bases). CDR1 is LNHDA, CDR2 SQIVND, per germline (reference sequence). The CDR3 spans 15 residues. Trimming took off 6 bases at V and 3 bases at J, with 15 bases between the two ends. The CDR3 region is CASSRDFSNNQPQHF. CDR3 bases: TGTGCCAGTAGCAGGGATTTCTCGAACAATCAGCCCCAGCATTTT.

This chain joins TRBV6-6 and TRBJ1-2; no clear D gene. Trimming took off 0 bases at V and 6 bases at J, with 11 bases between the two ends. The CDR3 length is 14 residues. Germline CDR1 is MNHNY and CDR2 is SVGAGI (reference sequence). Here the CDR3 DNA reads TGTGCCAGCAGTTACTCGACGGCCGAGGATGGCTACACCTTC. It specifies CASSYSTAEDGYTF.